This T cell receptor beta chain was sequenced during a study of T-cell memory formation after mild COVID-19. General study points: The CD4+ clones that contracted clustered mainly within CM and EM, and the CD8+ clones concentrated in EMRA. Some responding clones appeared in pre-infection memory, suggesting cross-reactive memory joined.

The 5'RACE method, run with constant-segment primers, produced TCR alpha and TCR beta cDNA libraries (carrying sample barcodes and UMIs). TCRdb fed the 5' RACE reads into MiXCR, producing one record per CDR3 protein. The sample gives some 440,000 distinct CDR3 sequences, more than 20% of which show up once; roughly an eighth is in the top ten. Concerning this clonotype: Its cognate antigen is unknown.

Trimming took 0 bases from V and 9 from J; bases not matched to a gene: 1. Germline V gene data show CDR1 as DFQATT and CDR2 as SNEGSKA (reference sequence). CDR3 size: 11 residues. The rearrangement links TRBV20-1 to TRBJ1-2; 7 bases are shared with TRBD1. This TCR was sampled from an adult woman who had mild COVID-19 (a few samples of this study predate the infection). Cell type and time point are not known. The specimen sequenced was PBMCs or a T cell subset sorted from them (not recorded which). The chain's CDR3 is CSARETGSYTF. DNA of the CDR3: TGCAGTGCTAGAGAGACAGGGAGCTACACCTTC.